The 8 T cell receptor beta chains reported below all come from one sample, sequenced in a study of blood T cell repertoires in COVID-19. Sequencing used immunoSEQ multiplex PCR; TCRdb keeps in-frame clones, though not all of them. Of 290,000 or so clones in the sample, more than 80% are singletons; the top ten hold more than 0.95%. The sample taken for sequencing was PBMCs or T cells enriched from blood (not recorded which). These receptors came from a woman aged 25 to 39 who had recovered from COVID-19.

This clone appeared a single time. The rearrangement joins TRBV11-2 to TRBJ2-1, with 16 nucleotides matching TRBD2. The CDR3 is 18 residues long. Germline assignment: CDR1 SGHAT and CDR2 FQNNGV. The V and J ends lost 3 bases and 10 bases, in that order; junction bases with no gene match: 12. DNA of the CDR3: TGTGCCAGCAGCTTCAAACAACCGGGACTAGCGGGAGGGGGGGAGCAGTTCTTC. Protein product: CASSFKQPGLAGGGEQFF.

V gene TRBV6-6 combines with J gene TRBJ1-1; D is unclear. Germline CDR1 reads MNHNY; CDR2 reads SVGAGI (reference sequence). The CDR3 has 13 amino acids. The germline V and J ends were trimmed by 5 bases and 5 bases, with 12 bases remaining between them. The CDR3 here is CASSPLRGTEAFF. The CDR3 DNA follows: TGTGCCAGCAGTCCCTTAAGAGGAACTGAAGCTTTCTTT.

The chain joins TRBV3-1 (or the pseudogene TRBV3-2) to TRBJ2-1; D call uncertain. Germline-derived CDR1 and CDR2 are LGHDT and YNNKEL (reference sequence). This CDR3 has 14 residues. V lost 6 bases to trimming and J lost 5 bases, with 14 bases between them. The CDR3 DNA follows: TGTGCCAGCAGGGCGGTGTCTCCTGACAATGAGCAGTTCTTC. This encodes CASRAVSPDNEQFF.

As for this clone: A single base separates this from a much larger clone, so it may be a read error. The V gene is TRBV11-2, the J gene TRBJ2-1; 14 positions match TRBD2. The germline CDR1 and CDR2 sequences are SGHAT and FQNNGV. The V segment lost 5 bases and the J segment 5 bases; nucleotides outside the gene matches: 2. CDR3 length: 15 amino acids. The CDR3 reads CASSQTSGRDNEQFF. The DNA of the CDR3 is TGTGCCAGCAGCCAGACTAGCGGGAGGGACAATGAGCAGTTCTTC. Full variable domain (outside the CDR3, taken from reference TRBV11-2 and TRBJ2-1): EAGVAQSPRYKIIEKRQSVAFWCNPISGHATLYWYQQILGQGPKLLIQFQNNGVVDDSQLPKDRFSAERLKGVDSTLKIQPAKLEDSAVYLCASSQTSGRDNEQFFGPGTRLTVL.

This clone was seen a few times. The genes are TRBV7-9 and TRBJ2-7, with D possibly matching TRBD1 (5 bases). V lost 6 bases, J lost 3 bases, and 12 bases lay in between. The length of the CDR3 is 13 residues. Germline V gene sequence: CDR1 SEHNR, CDR2 FQNEAQ (reference sequence). The CDR3 here is CASSSSGIYEQYF. The CDR3 nucleotides are TGTGCCAGCAGTTCCTCAGGGATCTACGAGCAGTACTTC.

The chain has TRBV27 and TRBJ2-7; TRBD2 aligns across 7 bases. V was clipped by 5 bases and J by 6 bases; unmatched bases: 7. The CDR3 sequence is 13 residues long. CDR1 and CDR2 from the germline V gene are MNHEY and SMNVEV (reference sequence). CDR3 region: CASSPGLFLEQYF. The CDR3 DNA sequence: TGTGCCAGCAGTCCGGGACTATTTCTCGAGCAGTACTTC.

The J gene is TRBJ2-1, the V gene TRBV29-1; 7 bases align to TRBD1. Looked up from germline, CDR1 is SQVTM and CDR2 is ANQGSEA. CDR3 length: 13 amino acids. After removal of 5 bases from V and 2 bases from J, the junction contained 3 bases not matched to a gene. CDR3 DNA sequence: TGCAGCGTTACAGGGGTTGCCTACAATGAGCAGTTCTTC. Translation: CSVTGVAYNEQFF.

The chain is built from TRBV6-5 and TRBJ2-1; TRBD1 matches at 10 bases. Per germline, CDR1 MNHEY and CDR2 SVGAGI. The ends lost 5 bases at V and 6 bases at J; junction bases unmatched: 7. This CDR3 comprises 15 residues. This CDR3 is CASSPRDRGLNEQFF. The CDR3 DNA reads as TGTGCCAGCAGTCCGCGGGACAGGGGACTCAATGAGCAGTTCTTC.